This TCR beta chain comes out of a study of PD-1 blockade in classical Hodgkin lymphoma. Findings and caveats of the study: By C4D1, diversity of CD4+ TCRs had risen significantly, whereas that of CD8+ TCRs had not. The repertoire differences lack a defined cause, possibly disease activity or prior therapy. Newly diagnosed patients reportedly had lower baseline TCR diversity than healthy donors.

Concerning this clone itself: Its matching antigen is unknown.

The method was immunoSEQ multiplex PCR; TCRdb's version includes in-frame clones alone and lacks a portion of them. Of more than 85,000 clones in the sample, roughly 91% were seen once. The V end lost 3 bases, the J end lost 8 bases, and 13 bases lay between the germline ends. From germline, CDR1 is MDHEN and CDR2 SYDVKM. CDR3 length: 14 amino acids. Each patient's relapse followed autologous stem cell transplantation, and brentuximab vedotin exposure varied. Patients reached a best response of complete response, partial response or progressive disease. The V and J genes are TRBV28 and TRBJ1-4; the D is unclear. This material consisted of peripheral blood mononuclear cells (PBMCs), taken before the second cycle of nivolumab. The clonotype was recovered from a human donor with classical Hodgkin lymphoma. CDR3 bases: TGTGCCAGCAGTTTGTCGGGCCTACGAGAAAAACTGTTTTTT. Its translation is CASSLSGLREKLFF.